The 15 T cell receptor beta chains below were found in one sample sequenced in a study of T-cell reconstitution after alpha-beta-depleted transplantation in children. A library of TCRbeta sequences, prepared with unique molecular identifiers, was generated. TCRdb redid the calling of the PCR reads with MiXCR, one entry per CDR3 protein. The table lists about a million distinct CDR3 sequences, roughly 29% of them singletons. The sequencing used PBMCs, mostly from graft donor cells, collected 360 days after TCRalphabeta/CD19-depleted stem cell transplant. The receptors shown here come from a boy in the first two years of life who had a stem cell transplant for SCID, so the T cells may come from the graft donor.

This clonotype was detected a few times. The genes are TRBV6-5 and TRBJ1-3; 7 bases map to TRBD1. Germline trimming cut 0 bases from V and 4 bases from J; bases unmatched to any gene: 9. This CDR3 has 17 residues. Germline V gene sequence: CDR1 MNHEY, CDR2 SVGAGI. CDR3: CASSYSMSSTGGNTIYF. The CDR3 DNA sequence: TGTGCCAGCAGTTACTCGATGAGTTCGACAGGGGGAAACACCATATATTTT.

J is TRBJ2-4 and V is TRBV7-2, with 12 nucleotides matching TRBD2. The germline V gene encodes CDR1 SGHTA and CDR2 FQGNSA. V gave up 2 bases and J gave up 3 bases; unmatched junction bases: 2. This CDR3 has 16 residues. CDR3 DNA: TGTGCCAGCAGCTTACTAGCGGGGGGGAGCAAAAACATTCAGTACTTC. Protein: CASSLLAGGSKNIQYF.

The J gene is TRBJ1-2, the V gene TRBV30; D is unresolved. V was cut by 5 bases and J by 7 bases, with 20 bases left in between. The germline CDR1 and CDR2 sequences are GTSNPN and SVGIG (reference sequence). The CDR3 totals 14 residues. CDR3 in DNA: TGTGCCTGGGGGAGTAAGGAGAAGCCGGGTGGCTACACCTTC. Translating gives CAWGSKEKPGGYTF.

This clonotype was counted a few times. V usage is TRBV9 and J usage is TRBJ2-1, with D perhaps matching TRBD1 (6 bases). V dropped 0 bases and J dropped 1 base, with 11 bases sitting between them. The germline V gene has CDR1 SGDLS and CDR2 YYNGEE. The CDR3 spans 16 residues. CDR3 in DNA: TGTGCCAGCAGCGTAGATGGGGGCCTTTCCTACAATGAGCAGTTCTTC. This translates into CASSVDGGLSYNEQFF. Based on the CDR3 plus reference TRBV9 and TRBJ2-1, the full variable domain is DSGVTQTPKHLITATGQRVTLRCSPRSGDLSVYWYQQSLDQGLQFLIQYYNGEERAKGNILERFSAQQFPDLHSELNLSSLELGDSALYFCASSVDGGLSYNEQFFGPGTRLTVL.

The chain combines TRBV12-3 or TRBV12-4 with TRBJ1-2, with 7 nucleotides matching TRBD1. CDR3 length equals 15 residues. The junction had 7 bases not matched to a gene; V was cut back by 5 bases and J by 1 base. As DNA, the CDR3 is TGTGCCAGCAGTCCCGAGGGACAGTTTAACTATGGCTACACCTTC. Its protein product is CASSPEGQFNYGYTF.

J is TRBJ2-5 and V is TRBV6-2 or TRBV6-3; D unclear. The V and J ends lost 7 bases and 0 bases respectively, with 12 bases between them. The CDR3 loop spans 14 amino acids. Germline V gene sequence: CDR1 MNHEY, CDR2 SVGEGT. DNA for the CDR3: TGTGCCAGCACTGGGGTATGGAACCAAGAGACCCAGTACTTC. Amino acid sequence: CASTGVWNQETQYF.

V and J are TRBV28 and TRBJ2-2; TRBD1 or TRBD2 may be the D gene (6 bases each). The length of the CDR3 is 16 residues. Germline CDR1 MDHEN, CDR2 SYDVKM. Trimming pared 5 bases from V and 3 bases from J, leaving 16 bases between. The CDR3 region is CASSKNWGADTGELFF. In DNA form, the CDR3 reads TGTGCCAGCAGTAAGAACTGGGGGGCGGACACCGGGGAGCTGTTTTTT. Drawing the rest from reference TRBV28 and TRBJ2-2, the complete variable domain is DVKVTQSSRYLVKRTGEKVFLECVQDMDHENMFWYRQDPGLGLRLIYFSYDVKMKEKGDIPEGYSVSREKKERFSLILESASTNQTSMYLCASSKNWGADTGELFFGEGSRLTVL.

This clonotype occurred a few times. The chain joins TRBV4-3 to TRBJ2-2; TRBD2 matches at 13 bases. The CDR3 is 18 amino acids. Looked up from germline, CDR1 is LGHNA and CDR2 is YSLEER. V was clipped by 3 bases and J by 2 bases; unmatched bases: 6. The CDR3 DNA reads TGCGCCAGCAGCCACCGACTAGCGGGGGGTATCAACACCGGGGAGCTGTTTTTT. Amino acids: CASSHRLAGGINTGELFF.

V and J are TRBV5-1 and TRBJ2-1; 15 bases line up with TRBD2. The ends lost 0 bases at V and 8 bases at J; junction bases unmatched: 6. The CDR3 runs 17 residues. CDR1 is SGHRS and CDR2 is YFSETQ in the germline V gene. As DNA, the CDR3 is TGCGCCAGCAGCTTGGCCGGACTAGCGGGGGGGCCGCATGAGCAGTTCTTC. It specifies CASSLAGLAGGPHEQFF.

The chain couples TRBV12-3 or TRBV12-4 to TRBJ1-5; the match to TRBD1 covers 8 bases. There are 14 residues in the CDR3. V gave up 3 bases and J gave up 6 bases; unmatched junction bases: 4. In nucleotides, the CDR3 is TGTGCCAGCAGTTTCCCAGGGGGCAGTCAGCCCCAGCATTTT. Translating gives CASSFPGGSQPQHF.

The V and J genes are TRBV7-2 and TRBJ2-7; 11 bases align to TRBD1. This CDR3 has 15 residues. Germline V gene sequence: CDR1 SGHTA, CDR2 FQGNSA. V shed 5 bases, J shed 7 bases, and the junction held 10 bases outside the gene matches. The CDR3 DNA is TGTGCCAGCAGCCCGATGGACAGGGGGCGGAGAGAGCAGTACTTC. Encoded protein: CASSPMDRGRREQYF.

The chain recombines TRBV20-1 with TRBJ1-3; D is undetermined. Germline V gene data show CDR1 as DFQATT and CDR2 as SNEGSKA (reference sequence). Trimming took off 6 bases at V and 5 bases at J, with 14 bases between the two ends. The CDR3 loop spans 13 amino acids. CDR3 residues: CSAWRGNRNTIYF. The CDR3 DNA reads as TGCAGTGCGTGGCGCGGTAACCGAAACACCATATATTTT.

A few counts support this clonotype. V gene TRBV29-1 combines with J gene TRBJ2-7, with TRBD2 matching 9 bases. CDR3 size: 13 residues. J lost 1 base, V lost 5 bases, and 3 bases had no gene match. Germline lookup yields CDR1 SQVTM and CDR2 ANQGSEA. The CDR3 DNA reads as TGCAGCGTTAGCGGGGGGAGGTCCTACGAGCAGTACTTC. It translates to CSVSGGRSYEQYF.

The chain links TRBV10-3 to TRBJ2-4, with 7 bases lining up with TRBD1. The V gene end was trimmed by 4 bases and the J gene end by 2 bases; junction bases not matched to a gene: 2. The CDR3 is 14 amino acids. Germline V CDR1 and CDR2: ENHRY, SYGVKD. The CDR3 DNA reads TGTGCCATCAGTGGGGGACAGACCAAAAACATTCAGTACTTC. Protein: CAISGGQTKNIQYF.

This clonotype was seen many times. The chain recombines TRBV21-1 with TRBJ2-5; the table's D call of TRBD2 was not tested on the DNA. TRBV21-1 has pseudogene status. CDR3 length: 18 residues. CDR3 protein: CASSKGEAGPSPLETQYF. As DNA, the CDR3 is TGTGCCAGCAGCAAAGGGGAGGCAGGGCCGAGCCCCCTAGAGACCCAGTACTTC.